This TCR beta chain derives from a study of T cell responses to AZD1222 COVID-19 vaccine. Study-wide findings and caveats: Repertoire collection took place solely once the T cell response had peaked.

Data came from immunoSEQ multiplex PCR; TCRdb stores just in-frame clones and leaves some out. The table has some 190,000 clones, roughly 91% seen once. Whether given at about 4 or about 12 weeks, second doses were pooled. Turning to this clone: No antigen is known for it.

Germline lookup yields CDR1 SNHLY and CDR2 FYNNEI. Trimming took 6 bases from V and 0 from J; bases not matched to a gene: 7. CDR3 length: 15 residues. This receptor was obtained from an adult who received the AZD1222 COVID-19 vaccine. This material consisted of peripheral blood, taken 28 days after the second AZD1222 dose. The genes are TRBV2 and TRBJ2-7; 8 bases match TRBD1. This CDR3 is CASREQGESSYEQYF. CDR3 DNA sequence: TGTGCCAGCAGAGAACAGGGGGAAAGCTCCTACGAGCAGTACTTC. The variable domain in full, completed from reference TRBV2 and TRBJ2-7, reads EPEVTQTPSHQVTQMGQEVILRCVPISNHLYFYWYRQILGQKVEFLVSFYNNEISEKSEIFDDQFSVERPDGSNFTLKIRSTKLEDSAMYFCASREQGESSYEQYFGPGTRLTVT.